The rows below give T cell receptor beta chains drawn from one sample of a study of control samples from healthy donors and cancer patients. Here immunoSEQ multiplex PCR was the method, and the copy in TCRdb shows in-frame clones only, minus some. The sample lists around 170,000 clones, almost 90% occurring once. Sequenced: blood. The origin of the receptors is a woman aged 25 to 45 in good health. The CDR3 runs from the conserved cysteine through the conserved F or W. Each record gives: V gene, D gene, clone size, J gene, CDR3 DNA, CDR3 protein. D genes are given only for firm matches. Clone size appears in some rows only: once, few, many, or a class for an expanded clone.

TRBV6-1	NA	few	TRBJ1-1	TGTGCCAGCAGTGAATTCCAGGGCACTGAAGCTTTCTTT	CASSEFQGTEAFF
TRBV25-1	NA	NA	TRBJ2-1	TGTGCCAGCAGTGAAGAGGGCCCAACGGCCTACAATGAGCAGTTCTTC	CASSEEGPTAYNEQFF
TRBV5-6	NA	once	TRBJ2-3	TGTGCCAGCAGCTTGGGTGTGGGGAGCACAGATACGCAGTATTTT	CASSLGVGSTDTQYF
TRBV19	TRBD2	few	TRBJ2-5	TGTGCCAGTAGTATAGCGGGGGGGCGGATAGAGACCCAGTACTTC	CASSIAGGRIETQYF
TRBV11-2	NA	NA	TRBJ2-3	TGTGCCAGCAGCCAGCCTAGCACAGATACGCAGTATTTT	CASSQPSTDTQYF
TRBV11-2	TRBD1	NA	TRBJ1-6	TGTGCCAGCAGTCCTTCCCCTAAAACAGGGGGCCGTTCACCCCTCCACTTT	CASSPSPKTGGRSPLHF
TRBV21-1	NA	NA	TRBJ2-5	TGTGCCAGCAGCAATACTTTGACGGAAGAGACCCAGTACTTC	CASSNTLTEETQYF
TRBV11-3	TRBD2	NA	TRBJ2-3	TGTGCCAGCAGCTTCGGGGGGAAAAGCACAGATACGCAGTATTTT	CASSFGGKSTDTQYF
TRBV5-1	NA	NA	TRBJ2-3	TGCGCCAGCAGCTTGGAGGGCCGCGCAGATACGCAGTATTTT	CASSLEGRADTQYF
TRBV6-5	NA	once	TRBJ2-5	TGTGCCAGCAGTTATGGGGGGGAGACCCAGTACTTC	CASSYGGETQYF
TRBV6-5	TRBD2	NA	TRBJ2-1	TGTGCCAGCAGTCCCAGGACTAGGCGGGATGAGCAGTTCTTC	CASSPRTRRDEQFF
TRBV9	TRBD2	NA	TRBJ2-3	TGTGCCAGCAGCGAGGGGACTAGCGGGAGGGTGCTGACAGATACGCAGTATTTT	CASSEGTSGRVLTDTQYF
TRBV2	NA	NA	TRBJ2-1	TGTGCCAGCAGTGATTGGCAGACCAATGAGCAGTTCTTC	CASSDWQTNEQFF
TRBV24-1	NA	NA	TRBJ1-1	TGTGCCACCAGTGGGGTCGGGAACACTGAAGCTTTCTTT	CATSGVGNTEAFF
TRBV6-5	TRBD2	NA	TRBJ2-5	TGTGCCAGCAGGACGACTAGCGGGAGGGGAGAGACCCAGTACTTC	CASRTTSGRGETQYF
TRBV4-1	NA	NA	TRBJ1-3	TGCGCCAGCAGCCAGAACGCCGACTCCTCTGGAAACACCATATATTTT	CASSQNADSSGNTIYF
TRBV7-2	NA	NA	TRBJ1-2	TGTGCCAGCCAAAACCACAGAACTAACTATGGCTACACCTTC	CASQNHRTNYGYTF
TRBV5-1	TRBD2	NA	TRBJ2-5	TGCGCCAGCAGCCACCCCGGGATTAGCGGGACAAGGGAGGAGACCCAGTACTTC	CASSHPGISGTREETQYF
TRBV9	TRBD2	NA	TRBJ2-5	TGTGCCAGCAGCGTAGAAGGCGGGGGGAGAGTGGAGACCCAGTACTTC	CASSVEGGGRVETQYF
TRBV27	NA	NA	TRBJ2-2	TGTGCCAGCAGTATCGGGACCGGGGAGCTGTTTTTT	CASSIGTGELFF
TRBV14	TRBD2	NA	TRBJ2-3	TGTGCCAGCAGCCAAGGACTAGCGACCACAGATACGCAGTATTTT	CASSQGLATTDTQYF
TRBV24-1	NA	NA	TRBJ2-5	TGTGCCACCAGTGATCCCAAGGGAGACAGCTTCCAAGAGACCCAGTACTTC	CATSDPKGDSFQETQYF
TRBV6-2/TRBV6-3	TRBD1	NA	TRBJ1-5	TGTGCCAGCAGACCTACAGGGGGGGCTCAGCCCCAGCATTTT	CASRPTGGAQPQHF